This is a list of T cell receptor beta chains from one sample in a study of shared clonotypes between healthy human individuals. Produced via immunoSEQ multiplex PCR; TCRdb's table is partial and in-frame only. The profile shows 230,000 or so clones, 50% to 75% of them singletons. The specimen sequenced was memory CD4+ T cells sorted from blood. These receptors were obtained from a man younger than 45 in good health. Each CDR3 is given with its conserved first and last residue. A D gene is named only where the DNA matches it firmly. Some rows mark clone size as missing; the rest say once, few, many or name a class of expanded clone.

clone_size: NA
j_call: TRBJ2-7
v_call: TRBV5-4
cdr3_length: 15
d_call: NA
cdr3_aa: CASSLGGLSSYEQYF
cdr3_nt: TGTGCCAGCAGCTTGGGGGGGTTGAGCTCCTACGAGCAGTACTTC

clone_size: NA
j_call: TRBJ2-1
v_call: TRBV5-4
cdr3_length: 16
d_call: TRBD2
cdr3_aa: CASSSTGTSGYNEQFF
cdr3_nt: TGTGCCAGCAGCTCAACCGGGACTAGCGGGTACAATGAGCAGTTCTTC

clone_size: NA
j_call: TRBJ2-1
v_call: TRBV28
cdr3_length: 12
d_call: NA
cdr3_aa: CASSLAYNEQFF
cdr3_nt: TGTGCCAGCAGTTTGGCCTACAATGAGCAGTTCTTC

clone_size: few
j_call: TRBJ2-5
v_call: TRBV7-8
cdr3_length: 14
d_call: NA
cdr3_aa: CASSPWWEHPTQYF
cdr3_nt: TGTGCCAGCAGCCCATGGTGGGAACACCCGACCCAGTACTTC

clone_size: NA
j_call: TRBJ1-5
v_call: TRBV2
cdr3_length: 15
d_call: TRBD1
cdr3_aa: CASSVGQGRNQPQHF
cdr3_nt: TGTGCCAGCAGCGTAGGACAGGGCCGCAATCAGCCCCAGCATTTT

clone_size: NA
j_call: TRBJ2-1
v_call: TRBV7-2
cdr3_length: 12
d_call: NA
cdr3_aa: CASSLISGEQFF
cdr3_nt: TGTGCCAGCAGCTTAATTTCAGGAGAGCAGTTCTTC

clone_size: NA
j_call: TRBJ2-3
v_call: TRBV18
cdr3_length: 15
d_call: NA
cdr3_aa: CASSPRDGLGDTQYF
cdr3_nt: TGTGCCAGCTCACCCCGGGATGGTCTTGGGGATACGCAGTATTTT

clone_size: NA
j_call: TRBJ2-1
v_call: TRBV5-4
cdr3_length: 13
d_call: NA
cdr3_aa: CASSFTKQNEQFF
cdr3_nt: TGTGCCAGCAGCTTTACGAAACAGAATGAGCAGTTCTTC

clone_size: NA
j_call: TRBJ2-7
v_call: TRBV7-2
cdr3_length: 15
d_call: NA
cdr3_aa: CASSPPGSRSYEQYF
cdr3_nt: TGTGCCAGCAGCCCCCCTGGAAGCAGGTCCTACGAGCAGTACTTC

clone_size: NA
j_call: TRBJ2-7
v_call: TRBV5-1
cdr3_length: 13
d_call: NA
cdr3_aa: CASSSVPPYEQYF
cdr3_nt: TGCGCCAGCAGCTCCGTGCCCCCCTACGAGCAGTACTTC

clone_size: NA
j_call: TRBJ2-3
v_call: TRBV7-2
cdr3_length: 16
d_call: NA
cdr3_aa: CASSLGSRTTTDTQYF
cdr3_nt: TGTGCCAGCAGCTTAGGTTCGCGGACCACCACAGATACGCAGTATTTT

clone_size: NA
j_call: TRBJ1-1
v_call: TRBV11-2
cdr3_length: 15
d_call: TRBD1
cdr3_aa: CASSLDRWMNTEAFF
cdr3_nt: TGTGCCAGCAGCTTGGACAGGTGGATGAACACTGAAGCTTTCTTT

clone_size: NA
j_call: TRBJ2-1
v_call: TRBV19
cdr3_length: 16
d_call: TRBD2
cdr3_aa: CASSMRLAGLYNEQFF
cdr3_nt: TGTGCCAGTAGTATGCGACTAGCGGGGTTATACAATGAGCAGTTCTTC

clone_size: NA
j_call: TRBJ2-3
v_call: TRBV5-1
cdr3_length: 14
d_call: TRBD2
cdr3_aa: CASSSGRSTDTQYF
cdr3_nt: TGCGCCAGCAGCTCCGGGAGGTCTACAGATACGCAGTATTTT

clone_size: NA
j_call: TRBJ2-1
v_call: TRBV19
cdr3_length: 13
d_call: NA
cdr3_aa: CASSPDTSSRGFF
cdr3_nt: TGTGCCAGTAGTCCCGACACTAGCAGTAGAGGGTTCTTC

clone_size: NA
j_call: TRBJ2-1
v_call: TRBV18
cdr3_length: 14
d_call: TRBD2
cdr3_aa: CASSPPGTRSEQFF
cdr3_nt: TGTGCCAGCTCACCTCCGGGGACTAGAAGTGAGCAGTTCTTC

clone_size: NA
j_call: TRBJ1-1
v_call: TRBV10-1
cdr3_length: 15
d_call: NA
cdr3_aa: CASSASGTGNTEAFF
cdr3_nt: TGCGCCAGCAGTGCCTCCGGGACGGGAAACACTGAAGCTTTCTTT

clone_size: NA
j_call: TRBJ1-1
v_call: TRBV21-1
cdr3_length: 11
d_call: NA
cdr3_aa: CASSKTKEAFF
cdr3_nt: TGTGCCAGCAGCAAAACAAAAGAGGCTTTCTTT

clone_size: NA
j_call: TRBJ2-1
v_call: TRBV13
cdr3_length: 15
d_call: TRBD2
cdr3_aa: CASSSYLAGVYEQFF
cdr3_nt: TGTGCCAGCAGCTCCTACTTAGCGGGAGTATATGAGCAGTTCTTC

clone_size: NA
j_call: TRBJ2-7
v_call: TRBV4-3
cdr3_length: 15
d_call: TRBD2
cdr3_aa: CASSQDTSGRTEQYF
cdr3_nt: TGCGCCAGCAGCCAAGACACTAGCGGGAGGACCGAGCAGTACTTC

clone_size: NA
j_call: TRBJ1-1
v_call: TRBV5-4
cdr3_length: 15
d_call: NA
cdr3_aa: CASSKTGTEYTEAFF
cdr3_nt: TGTGCCAGCAGCAAGACCGGGACCGAGTACACTGAAGCTTTCTTT

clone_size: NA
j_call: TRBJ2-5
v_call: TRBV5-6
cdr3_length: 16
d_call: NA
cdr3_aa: CASSLERYLTAETQYF
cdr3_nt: TGTGCCAGCAGCTTGGAACGGTACTTGACAGCAGAGACCCAGTACTTC